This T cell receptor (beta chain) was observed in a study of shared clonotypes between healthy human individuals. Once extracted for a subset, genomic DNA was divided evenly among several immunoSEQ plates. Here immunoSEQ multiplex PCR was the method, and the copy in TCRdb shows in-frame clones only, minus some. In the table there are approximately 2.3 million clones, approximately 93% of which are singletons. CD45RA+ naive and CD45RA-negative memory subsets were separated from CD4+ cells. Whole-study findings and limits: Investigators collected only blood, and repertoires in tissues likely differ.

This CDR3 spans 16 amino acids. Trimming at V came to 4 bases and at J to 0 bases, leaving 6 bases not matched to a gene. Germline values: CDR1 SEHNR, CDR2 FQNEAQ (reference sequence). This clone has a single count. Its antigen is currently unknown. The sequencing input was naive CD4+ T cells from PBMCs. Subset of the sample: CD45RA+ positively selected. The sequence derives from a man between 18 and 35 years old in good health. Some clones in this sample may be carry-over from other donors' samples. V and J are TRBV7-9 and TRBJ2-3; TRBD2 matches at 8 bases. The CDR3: CASSSTSARSTDTQYF. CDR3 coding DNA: TGTGCCAGCAGCTCGACTAGCGCCCGAAGCACAGATACGCAGTATTTT. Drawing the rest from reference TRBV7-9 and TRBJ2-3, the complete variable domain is DTGVSQNPRHKITKRGQNVTFRCDPISEHNRLYWYRQTLGQGPEFLTYFQNEAQLEKSRLLSDRFSAERPKGSFSTLEIQRTEQGDSAMYLCASSSTSARSTDTQYFGPGTRLTVL.